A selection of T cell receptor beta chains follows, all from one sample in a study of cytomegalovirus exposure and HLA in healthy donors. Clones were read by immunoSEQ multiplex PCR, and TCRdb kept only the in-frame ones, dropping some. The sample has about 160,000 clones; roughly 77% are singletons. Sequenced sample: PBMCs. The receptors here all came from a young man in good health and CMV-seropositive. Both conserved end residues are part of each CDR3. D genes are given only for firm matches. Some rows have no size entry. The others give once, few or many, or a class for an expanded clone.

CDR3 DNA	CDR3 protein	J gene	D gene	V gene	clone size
TGTGCCAGCAGTTACGGGACAGGATTACGCTATGGCTACACCTTC	CASSYGTGLRYGYTF	TRBJ1-2	TRBD1	TRBV6-5	NA
TGCAGCGTGGGTAGGACAGGGAACACCGGGGAGCTGTTTTTT	CSVGRTGNTGELFF	TRBJ2-2	TRBD1	TRBV29-1	NA
TGTGCCAGCAGCTGGGGGACAGCTTTCTCTAACTATGGCTACACCTTC	CASSWGTAFSNYGYTF	TRBJ1-2	TRBD1	TRBV5-6	NA
TGTGCCAGCAGTGAAGAGGAGGGCAGAGAGTACTTC	CASSEEEGREYF	TRBJ2-4	NA	TRBV2	once
TGTGCCAGCAGCTTATCGGGGGATCTGAACACTGAAGCTTTCTTT	CASSLSGDLNTEAFF	TRBJ1-1	NA	TRBV11-3	NA
TGTGCCAGCAGCCAAGATTTCGGAGGGGGCAATCAGCCCCAGCATTTT	CASSQDFGGGNQPQHF	TRBJ1-5	NA	TRBV4-2	NA
TGTGCCATCAGTGAGTCTCTCGGTTCAACAGGGAGAACTCAGCCCCAGCATTTT	CAISESLGSTGRTQPQHF	TRBJ1-5	NA	TRBV10-3	NA
TGTGCCAGCAGCGTAGGGGGTCCGGGGTCACGGCTTAATGAGCAGTTCTTC	CASSVGGPGSRLNEQFF	TRBJ2-1	NA	TRBV9	NA
TGTGCCAGCAAGGTACAGGGGACTTCACCCCTCCACTTT	CASKVQGTSPLHF	TRBJ1-6	TRBD1	TRBV28	NA
TGTGCCAGCAGTGCGACTACGAAAGATGAAAAACTGTTTTTT	CASSATTKDEKLFF	TRBJ1-4	NA	TRBV27	few
TGTGCCAGCAGCGCGGACAGGGCTCGGGAAAAACTGTTTTTT	CASSADRAREKLFF	TRBJ1-4	TRBD1	TRBV7-9	NA
TGTGCCAGCAGCCGACAGGTGAACACTGAAGCTTTCTTT	CASSRQVNTEAFF	TRBJ1-1	NA	TRBV11-2	once
TGTGCCAGCAGTCCACTAAGGAGCTCCTATAATTCACCCCTCCACTTT	CASSPLRSSYNSPLHF	TRBJ1-6	NA	TRBV27	NA
TGTGCCAGCAGCCTCCGGGACAGTCTCCATGAGCAGTTCTTC	CASSLRDSLHEQFF	TRBJ2-1	TRBD1	TRBV11-3	NA
TGTGCCAGCAGCTTGGCCCTAGGACTAGCGGTGACAGATACGCAGTATTTT	CASSLALGLAVTDTQYF	TRBJ2-3	TRBD2	TRBV5-8	NA
TGTGCCAGCGGCAGTTCAGCGAACTCTGGAAACACCATATATTTT	CASGSSANSGNTIYF	TRBJ1-3	NA	TRBV2	NA
TGTGCCAGCAGCAAAGGGGAAGTGGATACGCAGTATTTT	CASSKGEVDTQYF	TRBJ2-3	NA	TRBV5-4	few
TGTGCCAGCAGCTTGGGAACAGGCTCAGATACGCAGTATTTT	CASSLGTGSDTQYF	TRBJ2-3	NA	TRBV5-4	NA
TGTGCCAGCAGGGAGACTAGCGGGAGCACAGATACGCAGTATTTT	CASRETSGSTDTQYF	TRBJ2-3	TRBD2	TRBV7-2	once
TGTGCCAGCACCATGGGGGCGGGAGCCCTCACCGGGGAGCTGTTTTTT	CASTMGAGALTGELFF	TRBJ2-2	NA	TRBV27	NA
TGTGCCTACCGGCGGGAGAGGGAAGAGACCCAGTACTTC	CAYRREREETQYF	TRBJ2-5	TRBD2	TRBV2	NA
TGTGCCAGCAGCCTACAGGGGGCAGCTGAAGCTTTCTTT	CASSLQGAAEAFF	TRBJ1-1	TRBD1	TRBV11-2	NA
TGTGCCAGCAGCTTCCTAGGGGACACTGAAGCTTTCTTT	CASSFLGDTEAFF	TRBJ1-1	NA	TRBV7-9	NA
TGTGCCAGCAGCTTACCAGGGGGGCATGAGCAGTTCTTC	CASSLPGGHEQFF	TRBJ2-1	NA	TRBV11-1	NA
TGTGCCAGTAGTCAGGGGGGCACAGATACGCAGTATTTT	CASSQGGTDTQYF	TRBJ2-3	TRBD1	TRBV19	NA
TGTGCCACCAAGGGACTGCGTCTGAACACTGAAGCTTTCTTT	CATKGLRLNTEAFF	TRBJ1-1	NA	TRBV19	NA
TGTGCCAGCAGTCGGGACAGCCGGACCCCCATGAGGCAGTTCTTC	CASSRDSRTPMRQFF	TRBJ2-1	TRBD1	TRBV6-5	few
TGTGCCAGCAATTTTGATGGACAGGCGAACACTGAAGCTTTCTTT	CASNFDGQANTEAFF	TRBJ1-1	TRBD1	TRBV2	NA
TGTGCCAGCAGTCCTCCCATGAGGCCCGGGGAGCTGTTTTTT	CASSPPMRPGELFF	TRBJ2-2	NA	TRBV28	few
TGTGCCAGCAGTTCTAGCAATTACAATGAGCAGTTCTTC	CASSSSNYNEQFF	TRBJ2-1	NA	TRBV27	NA
TGTGCCAGCAGCCTCGGAGGGCTAGCGGGAAATGAGCAGTTCTTC	CASSLGGLAGNEQFF	TRBJ2-1	TRBD2	TRBV11-2	NA
TGTGCCAGCAGTGGGACAGGGTCCTACAATGAGCAGTTCTTC	CASSGTGSYNEQFF	TRBJ2-1	TRBD1	TRBV25-1	NA
TGTGCCAGCAGTCCCCGGGACAGGGCCACCGGGGAGCTGTTTTTT	CASSPRDRATGELFF	TRBJ2-2	TRBD1	TRBV7-8	NA
TGTGCCAGCAGTTGGGGGGGAACTAATGAAAAACTGTTTTTT	CASSWGGTNEKLFF	TRBJ1-4	NA	TRBV2	NA
TGTGCCAGCAGCGGGGGAGGAAGAGGCTTTAATGAAAAACTGTTTTTT	CASSGGGRGFNEKLFF	TRBJ1-4	NA	TRBV21-1	NA
TGCAGCGTTGAAGTGGGCGGCTACACCTTC	CSVEVGGYTF	TRBJ1-2	NA	TRBV29-1	NA
TGTGCCAGCAGCTTCGACGGGTTGTACACTGAAGCTTTCTTT	CASSFDGLYTEAFF	TRBJ1-1	NA	TRBV5-5	NA
TGTGCCAGCAGTTTGACTAGCGGTTTTACCGGGGAGCTGTTTTTT	CASSLTSGFTGELFF	TRBJ2-2	TRBD2	TRBV28	NA
TGTGCCCTCCGGGGGGCCCTCAATGAGCAGTTCTTC	CALRGALNEQFF	TRBJ2-1	NA	TRBV2	NA
TGTGCCAGCAGTCCAGGCGAGAACCGGGAGCTGTTTTTT	CASSPGENRELFF	TRBJ2-2	NA	TRBV2	medium-sized
TGTGCCAGCAGCCCCCGAGTGAGCGGTGAGCAGTTCTTC	CASSPRVSGEQFF	TRBJ2-1	NA	TRBV14	NA
TGTGCCATCAGTGAAAACAGGGGACAGCCCCAGCATTTT	CAISENRGQPQHF	TRBJ1-5	TRBD1	TRBV10-3	NA
TGTGCCAGCAGCTTAGACTCTCGGAGAACCACTGAAGCTTTCTTT	CASSLDSRRTTEAFF	TRBJ1-1	NA	TRBV11-2	NA
TGCGCCAGCAGCGAAAGACTAGCGGGAGGCAATGAGCAGTTCTTC	CASSERLAGGNEQFF	TRBJ2-1	TRBD2	TRBV5-1	NA
TGTGCCAGCAGCGTCTTTAACAGGGTTCAAGGAAACACCATATATTTT	CASSVFNRVQGNTIYF	TRBJ1-3	NA	TRBV11-3	NA
TGCGCCAGCAGCCAAGGGGAAGCGGGAGTTAGGTACAATGAGCAGTTCTTC	CASSQGEAGVRYNEQFF	TRBJ2-1	TRBD2	TRBV4-1	NA
TGTGCCAGCAGCTTAATACCGGGGGATGAGCAGTTCTTC	CASSLIPGDEQFF	TRBJ2-1	NA	TRBV7-3	NA
TGTGCCATCAGTGAACAGGGGGTAGGCTATGGCTACACCTTC	CAISEQGVGYGYTF	TRBJ1-2	TRBD1	TRBV10-3	NA
TGTGCCAGCAGCTTGGTCTCCACTGAAGCTTTCTTT	CASSLVSTEAFF	TRBJ1-1	NA	TRBV5-6	NA
TGTGCCAGCAGACATAATCAAGAGACCCAGTACTTC	CASRHNQETQYF	TRBJ2-5	NA	TRBV25-1	few
TGTGCCAGCAGCTTGGACAACAATGAGCAGTTCTTC	CASSLDNNEQFF	TRBJ2-1	NA	TRBV7-2	NA
TGCGCCAGCAGCCAAGATTCGGGGGAAGTAAGGCCTAACTATGGCTACACCTTC	CASSQDSGEVRPNYGYTF	TRBJ1-2	NA	TRBV4-1	NA
TGTGCCTGGTCCGGGACACGAGGGTCTGGAAACACCATATATTTT	CAWSGTRGSGNTIYF	TRBJ1-3	NA	TRBV30	NA
TGTGCCAGCAGTTTAAATAGGGCGGCAGGGAAGTTGCAGCCCCAGCATTTT	CASSLNRAAGKLQPQHF	TRBJ1-5	NA	TRBV27	NA
TGTGCCAGTAGTATAGGACGGAGGACTAGCACAGATACGCAGTATTTT	CASSIGRRTSTDTQYF	TRBJ2-3	NA	TRBV19	NA
TGTGCCTGGAGTGTAAACAGCTTTTATGGCTACACCTTC	CAWSVNSFYGYTF	TRBJ1-2	NA	TRBV30	NA
TGTGCCAGCAGAGGACTAGCGGGAGGCCCAGATACGCAGTATTTT	CASRGLAGGPDTQYF	TRBJ2-3	TRBD2	TRBV11-3	NA
TGTGCCAGCAGCCCGGGACATCGAGGACTAGCGGGTACGACCGGGGAGCTGTTTTTT	CASSPGHRGLAGTTGELFF	TRBJ2-2	TRBD2	TRBV11-2	NA
TGTGCCATCAGTGATTCGGGGGGACTAGCGGGAGGGCCTGTGTACAATGAGCAGTTCTTC	CAISDSGGLAGGPVYNEQFF	TRBJ2-1	TRBD2	TRBV10-3	NA